This entry describes one TCR beta chain. Genomic DNA, serving as template, underwent TCR beta VDJ and CDR3 profiling. TCRdb re-analysed the reads in MiXCR, keeping a single row per CDR3 protein. The table records hundreds of thousands of distinct CDR3 sequences, over 25% of them present only once. These data originate in a study of CD8+CD57+ T cells in acquired aplastic anemia. Patients who underwent sequencing had shown CD8+CD57+ cell expansion by flow cytometry. This TCR was sampled from a human donor with aplastic anemia. The specimen was sorted CD4+, CD8+, or CD8+CD57+ T cells (not recorded which) from PBMCs.

The CDR3, as DNA: TGTGCCACCAGGAAGGACCTGGACGAAGGAAGCAATCAGCCCCAGCATTTT. This encodes CATRKDLDEGSNQPQHF. The chain recombines TRBV24-1 with TRBJ1-5; no reliable D call. This CDR3 is 17 amino acids long. Deletions cut 7 bases from V and 1 base from J, with 19 bases between. CDR1 and CDR2 from the germline V gene are KGHDR and SFDVKD.